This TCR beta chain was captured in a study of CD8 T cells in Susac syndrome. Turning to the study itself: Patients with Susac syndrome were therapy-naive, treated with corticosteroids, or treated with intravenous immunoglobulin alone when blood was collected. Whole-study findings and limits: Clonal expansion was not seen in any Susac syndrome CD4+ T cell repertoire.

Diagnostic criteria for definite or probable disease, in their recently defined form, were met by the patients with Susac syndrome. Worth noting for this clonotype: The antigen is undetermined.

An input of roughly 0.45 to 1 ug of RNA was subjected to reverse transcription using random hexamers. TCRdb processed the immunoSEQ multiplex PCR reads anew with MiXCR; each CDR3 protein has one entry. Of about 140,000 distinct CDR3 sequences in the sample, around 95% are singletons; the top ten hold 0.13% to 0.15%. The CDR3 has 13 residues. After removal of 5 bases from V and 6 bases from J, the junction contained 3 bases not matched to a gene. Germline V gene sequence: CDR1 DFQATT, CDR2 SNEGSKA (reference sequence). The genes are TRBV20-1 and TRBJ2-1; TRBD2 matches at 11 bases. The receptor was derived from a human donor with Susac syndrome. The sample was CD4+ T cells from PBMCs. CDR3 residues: CSAPGTSGNEQFF. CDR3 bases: TGCAGTGCTCCCGGGACTAGCGGCAATGAGCAGTTCTTC.